This is a list of T cell receptor beta chains from one sample in a study of Graves' ophthalmopathy and Graves' hyperthyroidism. TCRdb re-called the multiplex PCR reads through MiXCR, storing one row per CDR3 protein. Among approximately 700,000 distinct CDR3 sequences, about two fifths were seen once, and the ten largest hold 3.3%. Sequenced: peripheral blood. Receptor source: an adult man with Graves' ophthalmopathy. Each CDR3 is given with its conserved first and last residue. The D gene is left open where the match is weak. The listing skips clone size in some rows; elsewhere it reads once, few, many or a size class.

J gene,clone size,V gene,D gene,CDR3 DNA,CDR3 protein
TRBJ1-4,many,TRBV7-9,NA,TGTGCCAGCAAACAGGGATGGAATGAAAAACTGTTTTTT,CASKQGWNEKLFF
TRBJ1-2,few,TRBV27,NA,TGTGCCAGCAGGACCGCGCAGGGTGACGGCTACACCTTC,CASRTAQGDGYTF
TRBJ1-6,NA,TRBV7-2,NA,TGTGCCACCCGAGGTGACAATTCACCCCTCCACTTT,CATRGDNSPLHF
TRBJ1-5,NA,TRBV30,NA,TGTGCCTGGGCCCCCGGGAGCAATCAGCCCCAGCATTTT,CAWAPGSNQPQHF
TRBJ2-7,NA,TRBV6-9,TRBD2,TGTGCCCGCAGTGAAGTAAGCGGGAGGAACTACGAGCAGTACTTC,CARSEVSGRNYEQYF
TRBJ1-5,many,TRBV2,NA,TGTGCCAGCAGTGAAGCGCGGCAGGGCGATATGCAGCCCCAGCATTTT,CASSEARQGDMQPQHF
TRBJ2-1,NA,TRBV2,NA,TGTGCCACACGGTACGCCTTAATTGAGCAGTTCTTC,CATRYALIEQFF
TRBJ2-7,NA,TRBV6-6,NA,TGTGCCAGCAGTTACCTTCGGGCCTACGAGCAGTACTTC,CASSYLRAYEQYF
TRBJ2-2,many,TRBV10-3,TRBD2,TGTGCCATCACAGGACTAGCGGGGCTGAACACCGGGGAGCTGTTTTTT,CAITGLAGLNTGELFF
TRBJ1-4,many,TRBV4-1,NA,TGCGCCACCGGAAGGGAGGGCGAGGAAAAACTGTTTTTT,CATGREGEEKLFF
TRBJ1-6,NA,TRBV12-3/TRBV12-4,NA,TGTGCCAGCAGGGGGCAGGACACCCTCCGGCATTCACCCCTCCACTTT,CASRGQDTLRHSPLHF
TRBJ2-5,many,TRBV7-8,TRBD1,TGTGCCAGCAGCATAAGGGACAGGCAAAACGGACAAGAGACCCAGTACTTC,CASSIRDRQNGQETQYF
TRBJ2-5,many,TRBV7-2,NA,TGTGCCAGCAGCTTAGAGATGAGGGCCGGAGGCCAAGAGACCCAGTACTTC,CASSLEMRAGGQETQYF
TRBJ2-6,NA,TRBV30,TRBD1,TGTGCCTGGAGGGACAGGGGAGTCTCTGGGGCCAACGTCCTGACTTTC,CAWRDRGVSGANVLTF
TRBJ1-1,NA,TRBV12-3/TRBV12-4,NA,TGTGCCAGCAGCCTGCATACAGGGCGGGTGAACACTGAAGCTTTCTTT,CASSLHTGRVNTEAFF
TRBJ2-2,many,TRBV15,NA,TGTGCCACCAGCAGAGACAGAGCATTGGGCGGGGAGCTGTTTTTT,CATSRDRALGGELFF
TRBJ1-3,NA,TRBV7-2,NA,TGTGCCAGCTCCCCGGACACCGGAAACACCATATATTTT,CASSPDTGNTIYF
TRBJ1-4,NA,TRBV19,NA,TGTGCCAGTAGTATTGCGGGGGGGGATAATGAAAAACTGTTTTTT,CASSIAGGDNEKLFF
TRBJ2-5,many,TRBV9,NA,TGTGCCAGCAGCGTAGGTGGGGGGGCCCAAGAGACCCAGTACTTC,CASSVGGGAQETQYF
TRBJ2-7,NA,TRBV10-3,TRBD2,TGTGCCATCAGCGGGGGACTAGCGGGAGTGAACGAGCAGTACTTC,CAISGGLAGVNEQYF
TRBJ1-6,many,TRBV15,NA,TGTGCCACCAGCACGAATCGGGGCGCTCCACCCCTCCACTTT,CATSTNRGAPPLHF
TRBJ2-7,few,TRBV3-1,NA,TGTGCCAGCAGCCAAGAGGGGCAGCAGCAGTACTTC,CASSQEGQQQYF
TRBJ2-2,NA,TRBV5-6,TRBD2,TGTGCCAGCAGCGTTCTAGCGGGAGGGCCGTACACCGGGGAGCTGTTTTTT,CASSVLAGGPYTGELFF
TRBJ2-3,few,TRBV9,TRBD1,TGTGCCAGCAGCGCCCAGGGGGCTACGCAGTATTTT,CASSAQGATQYF